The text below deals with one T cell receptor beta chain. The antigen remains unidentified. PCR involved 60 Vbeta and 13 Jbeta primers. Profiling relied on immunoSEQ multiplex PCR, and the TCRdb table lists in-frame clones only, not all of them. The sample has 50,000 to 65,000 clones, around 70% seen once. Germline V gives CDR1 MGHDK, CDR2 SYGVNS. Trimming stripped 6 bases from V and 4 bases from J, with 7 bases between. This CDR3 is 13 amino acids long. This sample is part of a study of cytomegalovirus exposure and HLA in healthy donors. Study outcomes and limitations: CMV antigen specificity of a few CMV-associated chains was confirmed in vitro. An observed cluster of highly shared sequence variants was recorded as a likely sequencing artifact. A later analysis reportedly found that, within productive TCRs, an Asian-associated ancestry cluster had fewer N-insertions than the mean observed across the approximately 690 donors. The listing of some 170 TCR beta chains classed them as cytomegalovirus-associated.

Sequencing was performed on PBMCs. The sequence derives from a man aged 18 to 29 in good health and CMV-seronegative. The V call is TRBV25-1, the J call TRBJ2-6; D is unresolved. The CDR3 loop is CASSLYGANVLTF. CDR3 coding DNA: TGTGCCAGCAGCCTATACGGGGCCAACGTCCTGACTTTC. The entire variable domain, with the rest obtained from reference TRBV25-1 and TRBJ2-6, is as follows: EADIYQTPRYLVIGTGKKITLECSQTMGHDKMYWYQQDPGMELHLIHYSYGVNSTEKGDLSSESTVSRIRTEHFPLTLESARPSHTSQYLCASSLYGANVLTFGAGSRLTVL.